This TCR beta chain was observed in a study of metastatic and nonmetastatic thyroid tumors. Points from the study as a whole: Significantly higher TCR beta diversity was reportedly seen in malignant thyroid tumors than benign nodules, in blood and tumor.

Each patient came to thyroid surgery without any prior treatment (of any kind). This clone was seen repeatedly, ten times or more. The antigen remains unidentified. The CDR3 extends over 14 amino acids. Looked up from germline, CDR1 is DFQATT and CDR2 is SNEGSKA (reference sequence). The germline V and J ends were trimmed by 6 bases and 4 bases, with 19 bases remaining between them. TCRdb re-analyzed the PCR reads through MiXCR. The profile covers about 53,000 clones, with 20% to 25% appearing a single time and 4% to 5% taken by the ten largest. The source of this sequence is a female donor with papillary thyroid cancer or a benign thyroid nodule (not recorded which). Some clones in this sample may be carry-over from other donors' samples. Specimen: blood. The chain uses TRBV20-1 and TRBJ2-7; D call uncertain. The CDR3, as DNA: TGCAGTGCGAAGGCTCGGGCCTCGCCTTACGAGCAGTACTTC. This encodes CSAKARASPYEQYF.